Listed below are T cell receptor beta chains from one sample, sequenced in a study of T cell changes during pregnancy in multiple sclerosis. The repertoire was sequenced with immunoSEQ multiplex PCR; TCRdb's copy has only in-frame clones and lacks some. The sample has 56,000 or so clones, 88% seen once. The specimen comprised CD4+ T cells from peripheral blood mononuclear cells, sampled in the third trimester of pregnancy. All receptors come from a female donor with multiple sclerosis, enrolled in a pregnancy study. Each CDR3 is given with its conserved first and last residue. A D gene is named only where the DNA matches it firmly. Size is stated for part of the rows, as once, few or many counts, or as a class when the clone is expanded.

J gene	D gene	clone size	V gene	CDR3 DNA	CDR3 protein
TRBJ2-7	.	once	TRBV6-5	TGTGCCAGCCTCGACACGGCGGGCTCCTACGAGCAGTACTTC	CASLDTAGSYEQYF
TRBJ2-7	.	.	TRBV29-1	TGCAGCGTTGAAAACGCATACGAGCAGTACTTC	CSVENAYEQYF
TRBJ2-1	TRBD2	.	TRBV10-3	TGTGCCATCAGTAGCCTAGAGCACGGGGGGGCATACAATGAGCAGTTCTTC	CAISSLEHGGAYNEQFF
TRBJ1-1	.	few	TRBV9	TGTGCCAGCAGCCTCGGACTCATGAACACTGAAGCTTTCTTT	CASSLGLMNTEAFF
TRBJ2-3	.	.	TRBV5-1	TGCGCCAGCAGCTTAGCGGACCCTAGCACAGATACGCAGTATTTT	CASSLADPSTDTQYF
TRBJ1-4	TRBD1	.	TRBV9	TGTGCCAGCAGCGTGGGACAGGATTTTTTAGGGAATGAAAAACTGTTTTTT	CASSVGQDFLGNEKLFF
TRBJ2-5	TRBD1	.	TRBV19	TGTGCCAGTAGCTTACGGGACAGACAAGAGACCCAGTACTTC	CASSLRDRQETQYF
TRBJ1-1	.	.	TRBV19	TGTGCCAGTAGGACGACAGAGAACACTGAAGCTTTCTTT	CASRTTENTEAFF
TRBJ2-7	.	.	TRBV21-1	TGTGCCAGCAGCAATTCTACCAACCTCTACGAGCAGTACTTC	CASSNSTNLYEQYF
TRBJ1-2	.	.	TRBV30	TGTGCCTGGAGCGACGGTCTTCGGGACTTAAAGGGTGGCTACACCTTC	CAWSDGLRDLKGGYTF
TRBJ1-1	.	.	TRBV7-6	TGTGCCAGCAGCAGGGACACGATGAACACTGAAGCTTTCTTT	CASSRDTMNTEAFF
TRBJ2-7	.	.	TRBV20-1	TGCAGTGTTAGGATGGACTACGAGCAGTACTTC	CSVRMDYEQYF
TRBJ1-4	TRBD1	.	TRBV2	TGTGCCAGCAGATGGATCGGACAGGGCCGGGCTAATGAAAAACTGTTTTTT	CASRWIGQGRANEKLFF
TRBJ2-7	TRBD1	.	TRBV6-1	TGTGCCAGCAGTTCCGGACGGACAGGGGTCGAGCAGTACTTC	CASSSGRTGVEQYF
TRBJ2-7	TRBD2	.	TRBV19	TGTGCCAGTAGTTCGCGGGGGGTCCCCTACGAGCAGTACTTC	CASSSRGVPYEQYF